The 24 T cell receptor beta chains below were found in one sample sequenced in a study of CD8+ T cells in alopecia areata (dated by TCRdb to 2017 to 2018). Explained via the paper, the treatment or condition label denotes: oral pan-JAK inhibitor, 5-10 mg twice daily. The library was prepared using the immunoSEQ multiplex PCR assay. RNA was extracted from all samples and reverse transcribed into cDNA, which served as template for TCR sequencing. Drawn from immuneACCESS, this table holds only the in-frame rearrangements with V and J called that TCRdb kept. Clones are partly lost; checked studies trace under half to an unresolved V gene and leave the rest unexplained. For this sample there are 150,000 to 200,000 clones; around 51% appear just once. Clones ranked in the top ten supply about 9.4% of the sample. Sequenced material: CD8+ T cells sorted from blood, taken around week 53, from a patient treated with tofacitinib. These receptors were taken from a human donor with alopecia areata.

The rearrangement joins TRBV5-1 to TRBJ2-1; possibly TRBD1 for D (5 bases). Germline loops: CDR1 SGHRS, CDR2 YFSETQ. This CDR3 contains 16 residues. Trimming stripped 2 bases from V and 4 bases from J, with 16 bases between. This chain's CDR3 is CASSLVRARSYNEQFF. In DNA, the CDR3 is TGCGCCAGCAGCTTAGTCAGGGCCCGCTCGTACAATGAGCAGTTCTTC.

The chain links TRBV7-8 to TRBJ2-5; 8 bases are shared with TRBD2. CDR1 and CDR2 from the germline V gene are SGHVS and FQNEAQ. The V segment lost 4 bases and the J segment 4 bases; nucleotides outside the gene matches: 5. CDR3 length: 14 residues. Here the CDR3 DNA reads TGTGCCAGCAGCTCTACCGGACTAGCAGAGACCCAGTACTTC. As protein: CASSSTGLAETQYF.

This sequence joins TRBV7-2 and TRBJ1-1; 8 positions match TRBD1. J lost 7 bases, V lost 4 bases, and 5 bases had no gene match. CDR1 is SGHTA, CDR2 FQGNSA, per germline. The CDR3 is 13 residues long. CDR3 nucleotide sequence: TGTGCCAGCAGCTATATCGACAGGGGTGAAGCTTTCTTT. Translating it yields CASSYIDRGEAFF.

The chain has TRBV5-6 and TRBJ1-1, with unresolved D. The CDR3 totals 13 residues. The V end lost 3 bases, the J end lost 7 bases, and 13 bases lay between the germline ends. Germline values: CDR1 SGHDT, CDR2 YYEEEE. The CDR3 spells CASSWAGGSEAFF. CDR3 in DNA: TGTGCCAGCAGCTGGGCCGGCGGGAGTGAAGCTTTCTTT.

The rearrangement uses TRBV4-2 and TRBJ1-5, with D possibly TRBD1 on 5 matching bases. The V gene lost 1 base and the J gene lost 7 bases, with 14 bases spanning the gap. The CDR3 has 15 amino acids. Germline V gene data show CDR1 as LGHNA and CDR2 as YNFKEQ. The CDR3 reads CASSQGQGWEQPQHF. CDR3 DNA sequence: TGTGCCAGCAGCCAAGGGCAGGGTTGGGAACAGCCCCAGCATTTT.

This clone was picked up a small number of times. For the CDR3, the DNA is TGTGCCAGCAGTGACAGGGACTTGCAGACCACAGATACGCAGTATTTT. This sequence encodes CASSDRDLQTTDTQYF. This chain connects TRBV25-1 to TRBJ2-3; D might be TRBD2 (6 bases). This CDR3 is built from 16 residues. The ends were cut back, 3 bases at V and 2 bases at J, with 15 bases in the middle. Germline V gives CDR1 MGHDK, CDR2 SYGVNS.

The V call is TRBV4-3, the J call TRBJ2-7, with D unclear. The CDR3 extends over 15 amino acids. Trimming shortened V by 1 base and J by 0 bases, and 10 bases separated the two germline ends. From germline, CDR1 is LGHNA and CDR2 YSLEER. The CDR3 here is CASSQARQPSYEQYF. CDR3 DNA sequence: TGCGCCAGCAGCCAAGCACGGCAGCCCTCCTACGAGCAGTACTTC.

CDR3 sequence: CASGFNQANTEAFF. DNA of the CDR3: TGTGCTAGTGGTTTTAATCAGGCAAACACTGAAGCTTTCTTT. This sequence joins TRBV12-5 and TRBJ1-1; the D is unclear. V was clipped by 3 bases and J by 2 bases, with 10 bases between them. There are 14 residues in the CDR3. Looked up from germline, CDR1 is LGHNT and CDR2 is FRNRAP.

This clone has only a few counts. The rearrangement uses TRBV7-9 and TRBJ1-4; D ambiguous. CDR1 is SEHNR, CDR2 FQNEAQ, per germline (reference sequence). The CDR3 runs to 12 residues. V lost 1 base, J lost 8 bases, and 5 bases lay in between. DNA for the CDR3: TGTGCCAGCAGCTTAGTAGGGGAAAAACTGTTTTTT. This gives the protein CASSLVGEKLFF. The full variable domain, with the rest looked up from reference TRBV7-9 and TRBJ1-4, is DTGVSQNPRHKITKRGQNVTFRCDPISEHNRLYWYRQTLGQGPEFLTYFQNEAQLEKSRLLSDRFSAERPKGSFSTLEIQRTEQGDSAMYLCASSLVGEKLFFGSGTQLSVL.

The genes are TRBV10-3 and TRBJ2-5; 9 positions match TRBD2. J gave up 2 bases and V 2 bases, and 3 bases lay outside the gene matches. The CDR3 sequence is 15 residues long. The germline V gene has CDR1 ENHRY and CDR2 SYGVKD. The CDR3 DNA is TGTGCCATCAGTGAGGCGGGGGGGCGGCAAGAGACCCAGTACTTC. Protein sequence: CAISEAGGRQETQYF.

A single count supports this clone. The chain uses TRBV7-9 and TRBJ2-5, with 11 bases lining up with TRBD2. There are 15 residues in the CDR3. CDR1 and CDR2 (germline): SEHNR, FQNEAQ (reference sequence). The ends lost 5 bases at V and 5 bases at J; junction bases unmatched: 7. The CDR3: CASSPLAGVGETQYF. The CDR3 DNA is TGTGCCAGCAGCCCACTAGCGGGGGTTGGCGAGACCCAGTACTTC.

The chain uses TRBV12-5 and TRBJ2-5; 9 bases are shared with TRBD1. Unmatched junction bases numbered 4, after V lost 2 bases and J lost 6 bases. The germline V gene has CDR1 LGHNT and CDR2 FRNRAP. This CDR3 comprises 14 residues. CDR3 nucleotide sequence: TGTGCTAGTGGTTTGAGCGACAGGGGGAAGACCCAGTACTTC. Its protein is CASGLSDRGKTQYF.

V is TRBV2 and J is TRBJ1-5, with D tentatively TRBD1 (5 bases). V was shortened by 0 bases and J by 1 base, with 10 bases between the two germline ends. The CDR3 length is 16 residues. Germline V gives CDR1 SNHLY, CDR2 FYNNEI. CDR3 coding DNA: TGTGCCAGCAGTGAAGCGCTCCGGGACAGCAATCAGCCCCAGCATTTT. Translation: CASSEALRDSNQPQHF. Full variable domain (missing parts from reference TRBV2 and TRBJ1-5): EPEVTQTPSHQVTQMGQEVILRCVPISNHLYFYWYRQILGQKVEFLVSFYNNEISEKSEIFDDQFSVERPDGSNFTLKIRSTKLEDSAMYFCASSEALRDSNQPQHFGDGTRLSIL.

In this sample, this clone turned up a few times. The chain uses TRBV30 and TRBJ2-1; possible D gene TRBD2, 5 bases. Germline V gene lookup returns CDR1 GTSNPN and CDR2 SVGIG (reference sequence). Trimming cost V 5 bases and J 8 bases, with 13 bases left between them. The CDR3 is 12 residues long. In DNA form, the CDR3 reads TGTGCCTGGGAGGGTTCCCCCTATGAGCAGTTCTTC. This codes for CAWEGSPYEQFF.

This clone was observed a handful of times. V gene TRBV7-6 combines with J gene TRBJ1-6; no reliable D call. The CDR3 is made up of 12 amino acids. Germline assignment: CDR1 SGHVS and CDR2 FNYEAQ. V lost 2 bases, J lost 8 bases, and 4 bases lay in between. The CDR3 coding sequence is TGTGCCAGCAGCTTACAGGATTCACCCCTCCACTTT. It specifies CASSLQDSPLHF.

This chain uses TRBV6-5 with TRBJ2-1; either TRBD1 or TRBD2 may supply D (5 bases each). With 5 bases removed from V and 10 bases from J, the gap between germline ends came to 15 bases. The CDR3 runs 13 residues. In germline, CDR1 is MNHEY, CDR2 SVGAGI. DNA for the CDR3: TGTGCCAGCAGTCTGAAATCCAGGGACGAGCAGTTCTTC. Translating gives CASSLKSRDEQFF.

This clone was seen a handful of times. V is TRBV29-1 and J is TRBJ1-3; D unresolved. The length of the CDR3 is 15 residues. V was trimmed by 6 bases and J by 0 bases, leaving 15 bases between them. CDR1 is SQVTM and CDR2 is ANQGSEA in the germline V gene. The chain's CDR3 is CSVQSALSSGNTIYF. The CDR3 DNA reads TGCAGCGTCCAGAGCGCCCTAAGCTCTGGAAACACCATATATTTT.

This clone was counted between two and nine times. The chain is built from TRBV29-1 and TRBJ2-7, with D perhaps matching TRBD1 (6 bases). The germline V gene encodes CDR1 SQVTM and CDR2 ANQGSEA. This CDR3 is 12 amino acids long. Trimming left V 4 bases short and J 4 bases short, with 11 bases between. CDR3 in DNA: TGCAGCGTTGCACCACAGGGTTACGAGCAGTACTTC. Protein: CSVAPQGYEQYF.

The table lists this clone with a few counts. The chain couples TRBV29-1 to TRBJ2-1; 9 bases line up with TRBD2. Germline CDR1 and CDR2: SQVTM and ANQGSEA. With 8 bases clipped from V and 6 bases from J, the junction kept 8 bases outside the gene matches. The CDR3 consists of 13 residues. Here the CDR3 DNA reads TGCAGCTATTGGGGACTAGCAGGCAATGAGCAGTTCTTC. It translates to CSYWGLAGNEQFF.

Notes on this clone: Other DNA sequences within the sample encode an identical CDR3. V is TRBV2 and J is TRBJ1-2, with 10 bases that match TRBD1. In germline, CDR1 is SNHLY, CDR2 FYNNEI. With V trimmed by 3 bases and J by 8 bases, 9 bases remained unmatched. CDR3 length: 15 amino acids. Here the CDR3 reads CASSDMTGGVWGYTF. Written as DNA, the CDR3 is TGTGCCAGCAGTGATATGACAGGGGGCGTATGGGGCTACACCTTC.

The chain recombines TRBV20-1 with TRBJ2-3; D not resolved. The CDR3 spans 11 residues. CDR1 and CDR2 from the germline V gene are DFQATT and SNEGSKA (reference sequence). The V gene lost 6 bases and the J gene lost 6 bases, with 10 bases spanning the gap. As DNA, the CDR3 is TGCAGTGCCCGGCCGTCCGATACGCAGTATTTT. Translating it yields CSARPSDTQYF.

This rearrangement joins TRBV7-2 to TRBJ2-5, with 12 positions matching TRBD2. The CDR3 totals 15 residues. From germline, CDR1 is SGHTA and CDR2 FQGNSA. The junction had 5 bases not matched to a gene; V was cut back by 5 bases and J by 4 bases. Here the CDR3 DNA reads TGTGCCAGCAGCCCCTGGACTAGCGGGGTAGAGACCCAGTACTTC. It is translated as CASSPWTSGVETQYF.

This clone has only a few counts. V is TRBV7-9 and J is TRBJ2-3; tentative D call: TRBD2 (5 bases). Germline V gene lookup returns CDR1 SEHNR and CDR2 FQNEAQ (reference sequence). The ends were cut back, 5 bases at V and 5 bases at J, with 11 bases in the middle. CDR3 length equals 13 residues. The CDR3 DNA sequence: TGTGCCAGCAGCCCCTGGACTGGAGATACGCAGTATTTT. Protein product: CASSPWTGDTQYF.

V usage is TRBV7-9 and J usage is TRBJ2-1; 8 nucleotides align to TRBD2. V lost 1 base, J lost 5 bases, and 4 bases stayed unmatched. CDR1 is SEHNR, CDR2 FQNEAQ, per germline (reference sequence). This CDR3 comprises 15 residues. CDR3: CASSLGRTSNNEQFF. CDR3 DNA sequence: TGTGCCAGCAGCTTAGGGCGGACTAGCAACAATGAGCAGTTCTTC.